The next 22 T cell receptor beta chains were all read from a single sample in a study of T-cell memory formation after mild COVID-19. TCRdb reprocessed the 5' RACE reads with MiXCR, giving one entry per CDR3 protein. The sample lists approximately 430,000 distinct CDR3 sequences, under 25% occurring once. Sample: PBMCs or a T cell subset sorted from them (not recorded which). The receptors originated from an adult woman who had mild COVID-19 (a few samples of this study predate the infection). Cell type and time point are not known.

This clonotype came up a few times. The chain links TRBV5-5 to TRBJ2-7; 7 nucleotides align to TRBD2. Germline lookup yields CDR1 SGHKS and CDR2 YYEKEE (reference sequence). V trimming: 1 base; J trimming: 4 bases; junction bases outside the gene matches: 5. CDR3 length: 14 amino acids. As DNA, the CDR3 is TGTGCCAGCAGCTTGCGCGGGAGTGGGTACGAGCAGTACTTC. It yields the protein CASSLRGSGYEQYF.

This clonotype was detected only a few times. This chain connects TRBV7-7 to TRBJ2-1, with D possibly matching TRBD2 (5 bases). From germline, CDR1 is SSHAT and CDR2 FNYEAQ (reference sequence). The CDR3 runs 14 residues. Trimming stripped 5 bases from V and 5 bases from J, with 13 bases between. CDR3 amino acids: CASSPAAGHNEQFF. The CDR3 bases are TGTGCCAGCAGCCCGGCGGCGGGTCACAATGAGCAGTTCTTC. The full variable domain, completed using reference TRBV7-7 and TRBJ2-1, is GAGVSQSPRYKVTKRGQDVTLRCDPISSHATLYWYQQALGQGPEFLTYFNYEAQPDKSGLPSDRFSAERPEGSISTLTIQRTEQRDSAMYRCASSPAAGHNEQFFGPGTRLTVL.

The table lists this clonotype with a few counts. The chain has TRBV7-9 and TRBJ2-7; weak D call: TRBD2 (5 bases). This CDR3 has 14 residues. Germline-derived CDR1 and CDR2 are SEHNR and FQNEAQ (reference sequence). V dropped 3 bases and J dropped 0 bases, with 9 bases sitting between them. CDR3 sequence reads: CASSFRERSYEQYF. CDR3 sequence (DNA): TGTGCCAGCAGCTTCCGGGAACGCTCCTACGAGCAGTACTTC.

The chain links TRBV3-1 to TRBJ2-3; 11 bases map to TRBD1. Germline V gene data show CDR1 as LGHDT and CDR2 as YNNKEL (reference sequence). The ends lost 4 bases at V and 5 bases at J; junction bases unmatched: 8. The CDR3 spans 16 residues. The CDR3 DNA reads TGTGCCAGCAGCCGAGGAGGGACAGGGGGAGTAGATACGCAGTATTTT. Protein product: CASSRGGTGGVDTQYF.

This clonotype occurred many times. The J gene is TRBJ2-1, the V gene TRBV29-1; 7 bases align to TRBD2. The V and J ends lost 3 bases and 8 bases, in that order; junction bases with no gene match: 19. The germline gives CDR1 SQVTM, CDR2 ANQGSEA. The CDR3 totals 17 residues. The CDR3 is CSVDAFVSAGVEDEQFF. The CDR3 nucleotides read TGCAGCGTTGATGCCTTTGTATCCGCGGGAGTTGAGGATGAGCAGTTCTTC.

In this sample, this clonotype turned up a few times. The V call is TRBV18, the J call TRBJ2-5; TRBD2 might be the D (5 bases). CDR1 KGHSH and CDR2 LQKENI come from the germline V gene. V lost 4 bases and J 1 base, leaving 13 bases between the germline ends. This CDR3 is built from 15 residues. The CDR3 bases are TGTGCCAGCTCACTCGGGGTTGGAAGCCAAGAGACCCAGTACTTC. Translation: CASSLGVGSQETQYF.

Only a few counts were recorded for this clonotype. CDR3 nucleotide sequence: TGCAGTGCTACGGGTCCGAGTGACGGCTACAATGAGCAGTTCTTC. This sequence encodes CSATGPSDGYNEQFF. The gene calls are TRBV20-1 and TRBJ2-1; no firm D call. V shed 4 bases and J shed 3 bases, with 16 bases lying between them. Germline V lookup: CDR1 DFQATT, CDR2 SNEGSKA (reference sequence). This CDR3 comprises 15 residues.

The chain links TRBV14 to TRBJ2-2, with TRBD2 matching over 7 bases. CDR1 and CDR2 from the germline V gene are SGHDN and FVKESK. The CDR3 length is 15 residues. Trimming at V came to 4 bases and at J to 2 bases, leaving 4 bases not matched to a gene. The CDR3 DNA reads TGTGCCAGCAGCCGGGGGGGGGACAACACCGGGGAGCTGTTTTTT. Encoded protein: CASSRGGDNTGELFF.

The rearrangement uses TRBV24-1 and TRBJ2-1; TRBD1 aligns across 7 bases. The CDR3 totals 14 residues. The J segment lost 8 bases and the V segment lost 1 base, leaving 4 bases of the junction unmatched. In germline, CDR1 is KGHDR, CDR2 SFDVKD. CDR3 DNA: TGTGCCACCAGTGATTTTTACAGGGGCTATGAGCAGTTCTTC. It translates to CATSDFYRGYEQFF.

The chain is built from TRBV11-2 and TRBJ2-3; D might be TRBD2 (5 bases). Germline V gives CDR1 SGHAT, CDR2 FQNNGV. The CDR3 is 13 residues long. V lost 7 bases to trimming and J lost 1 base, with 9 bases between them. The CDR3 spells CASMSGRTDTQYF. DNA for the CDR3: TGTGCCAGCATGAGCGGCCGCACAGATACGCAGTATTTT.

The chain joins TRBV5-6 to TRBJ2-5; no definite D call. CDR3 length: 14 residues. With 2 bases removed from V and 2 bases from J, the gap between germline ends came to 10 bases. Germline CDR1 is SGHDT and CDR2 is YYEEEE. The CDR3, as DNA: TGTGCCAGCAGCTTCATTCTGGAACAAGAGACCCAGTACTTC. Protein: CASSFILEQETQYF.

V gene TRBV5-6 combines with J gene TRBJ2-7; the match to TRBD2 covers 14 bases. Germline V gene sequence: CDR1 SGHDT, CDR2 YYEEEE. This CDR3 has 18 amino acids. The J segment lost 2 bases and the V segment lost 4 bases, leaving 11 bases of the junction unmatched. The CDR3 coding sequence is TGTGCCAGCAGCCCGGGACTAGCGGGAGAGGAACCCCCCTACGAGCAGTACTTC. Its translation: CASSPGLAGEEPPYEQYF.

This clonotype has just a few counts. The rearrangement uses TRBV30 and TRBJ2-7; the D is unclear. The CDR3 length is 16 residues. CDR1 GTSNPN and CDR2 SVGIG come from the germline V gene (reference sequence). The germline V and J ends were trimmed by 2 bases and 2 bases, with 19 bases remaining between them. This chain's CDR3 is CAWSRLSVSVTYEQYF. In nucleotides, the CDR3 is TGTGCCTGGAGTAGGTTATCGGTGTCAGTAACCTACGAGCAGTACTTC.

The chain is built from TRBV7-8 and TRBJ2-3; no definite D call. CDR1 SGHVS and CDR2 FQNEAQ come from the germline V gene. This CDR3 comprises 14 residues. Trimming removed 3 bases at V and 3 bases at J, with 10 bases between. Here the CDR3 reads CASSFGVATDTQYF. The CDR3 coding sequence is TGTGCCAGCAGCTTTGGGGTCGCGACAGATACGCAGTATTTT.

The chain has TRBV20-1 and TRBJ1-1; 10 nucleotides match TRBD1. CDR3 length: 15 residues. CDR1 DFQATT and CDR2 SNEGSKA come from the germline V gene (reference sequence). V trimming: 0 bases; J trimming: 4 bases; junction bases outside the gene matches: 5. The CDR3: CSARDWGTGATEAFF. CDR3 coding DNA: TGCAGTGCTAGAGATTGGGGGACAGGGGCCACTGAAGCTTTCTTT.

The V call is TRBV3-1, the J call TRBJ1-6; D not certain. This CDR3 spans 17 amino acids. CDR1 is LGHDT and CDR2 is YNNKEL in the germline V gene (reference sequence). Between the trimmed V and J ends, which lost 4 bases and 0 bases, there was a span of 13 bases. CDR3 in DNA: TGTGCCAGCAGCCCCTCGAAATTTATCTCCTATAATTCACCCCTCCACTTT. This sequence encodes CASSPSKFISYNSPLHF.

V is TRBV7-9 and J is TRBJ1-1; maybe TRBD1 (6 bases). The CDR3 is 14 residues long. Per germline, CDR1 SEHNR and CDR2 FQNEAQ (reference sequence). V was shortened by 5 bases and J by 4 bases, with 14 bases between the two germline ends. The CDR3 DNA follows: TGTGCCAGCAGCCCAACACAGGGAAGCACTGAAGCTTTCTTT. The encoded protein is CASSPTQGSTEAFF.

This chain connects TRBV19 to TRBJ1-1; D might be TRBD1 (6 bases). V was clipped by 3 bases and J by 1 base, with 12 bases between them. CDR3 length equals 15 residues. In germline, CDR1 is LNHDA, CDR2 SQIVND (reference sequence). The CDR3 coding sequence is TGTGCCAGTAGTATCCAGGGGCCCCCGAACACTGAAGCTTTCTTT. This encodes CASSIQGPPNTEAFF.

This clonotype has a count of ten or more. DNA of the CDR3: TGTGCCAGCAGCTTAGTTAGCGCGGGAGGAGCAGAGTACTTC. Residues: CASSLVSAGGAEYF. The chain combines TRBV7-2 with TRBJ2-7, with 8 nucleotides matching TRBD2. The CDR3 totals 14 residues. V gave up 1 base and J gave up 11 bases; unmatched junction bases: 10. Germline loops: CDR1 SGHTA, CDR2 FQGNSA.

The V gene is TRBV2, the J gene TRBJ1-1, with no clear D. V gave up 4 bases and J gave up 0 bases, with 12 bases separating them. The CDR3 extends over 15 amino acids. Looked up from germline, CDR1 is SNHLY and CDR2 is FYNNEI. CDR3 DNA sequence: TGTGCCAGCAGTGCCGACGTGACGGTGAACACTGAAGCTTTCTTT. This sequence encodes CASSADVTVNTEAFF.

This clonotype was seen ten or more times. V usage is TRBV5-1 and J usage is TRBJ2-3; D gene unclear. Trimming took 0 bases from V and 2 from J, leaving 16 bases between them. The CDR3 consists of 17 residues. The V gene's germline CDR1 is SGHRS and CDR2 YFSETQ. CDR3 region: CASSLAFSGGSTDTQYF. The DNA of the CDR3 is TGCGCCAGCAGCTTGGCATTCTCTGGTGGATCCACAGATACGCAGTATTTT.

The J gene is TRBJ1-1, the V gene TRBV20-1, with D hard to call. V was trimmed by 6 bases and J by 4 bases, leaving 15 bases between them. The V gene's germline CDR1 is DFQATT and CDR2 SNEGSKA (reference sequence). The CDR3 extends over 13 amino acids. CDR3 bases: TGCAGTGCCGCTCCCACCCGGGGCACTGAAGCTTTCTTT. As protein: CSAAPTRGTEAFF.